Listed below are T cell receptor beta chains from one sample, sequenced in a study of T-cell memory formation after mild COVID-19. Via MiXCR, TCRdb re-called the 5' RACE reads, giving one row per CDR3 protein. The repertoire holds 350,000 to 450,000 distinct CDR3 sequences, about 20% seen once, with 8.4% in the top ten. Sequenced input: PBMCs or a T cell subset sorted from them (not recorded which). The receptor set was obtained from an adult woman who had mild COVID-19 (a few samples of this study predate the infection). Cell type and time point are not known. Both conserved end residues are part of each CDR3. Fields, in order: CDR3 DNA, CDR3 protein, V gene, clone size, J gene, D gene. The D gene is left open where the match is weak. Size values are once, few and many counts, or a class for expanded clones, and some rows have none.

DNA: TGTGCCAGCAGCTTAGTTCCCGAAAGCACAGATACGCAGTATTTT
CDR3: CASSLVPESTDTQYF
V: TRBV7-9
size: .
J: TRBJ2-3
D: .

DNA: TGCGCCAGCAGCCAAGTATCGGGGGGCACTGAAGCTTTCTTT
CDR3: CASSQVSGGTEAFF
V: TRBV4-3
size: few
J: TRBJ1-1
D: .

DNA: TGTGCCAGCAGCTTCGGGACTATCGGGCAGGGTGAGCAGTTCTTC
CDR3: CASSFGTIGQGEQFF
V: TRBV7-2
size: .
J: TRBJ2-1
D: TRBD2

DNA: TGTGCCAGCAGAATCACCGGGAGCAGAGATGGCTACACCTTC
CDR3: CASRITGSRDGYTF
V: TRBV27
size: .
J: TRBJ1-2
D: .

DNA: TGCGCCAGCAGCTTGTCGCGACAGCACATGAACACTGAAGCTTTCTTT
CDR3: CASSLSRQHMNTEAFF
V: TRBV5-1
size: .
J: TRBJ1-1
D: .

DNA: TGTGCCAGCAGTTTCGGGCAGGGTAATTCACCCCTCCACTTT
CDR3: CASSFGQGNSPLHF
V: TRBV28
size: .
J: TRBJ1-6
D: .

DNA: TGTGCCAGCAGCCGCGGACTAACGGCCGAGACCCAGTACTTC
CDR3: CASSRGLTAETQYF
V: TRBV4-2
size: few
J: TRBJ2-5
D: .

DNA: TGTGCCAGCTGCCGGCGTGGCTCCGGGCGGGAGTCCCTTTCCTCCTCCTACAATGAGCAGTTCTTC
CDR3: CASCRRGSGRESLSSSYNEQFF
V: TRBV7-8
size: .
J: TRBJ2-1
D: TRBD2

DNA: TGCAGTGCTAGAGATATAGGGGGCGCCTATGGCTACACCTTC
CDR3: CSARDIGGAYGYTF
V: TRBV20-1
size: .
J: TRBJ1-2
D: TRBD1

DNA: TGTGCCAGCAGTGAAAGGGTTGGTCCAGATACGCAGTATTTT
CDR3: CASSERVGPDTQYF
V: TRBV2
size: .
J: TRBJ2-3
D: .

DNA: TGTGCCAGCAGCCAGTCCGGGACTTTTATTGGGGCCAACGTCCTGACTTTC
CDR3: CASSQSGTFIGANVLTF
V: TRBV7-9
size: once
J: TRBJ2-6
D: .

DNA: TGCAGTGCTAGAGACGGGGGAACGAAGTACGAGCAGTACTTC
CDR3: CSARDGGTKYEQYF
V: TRBV20-1
size: .
J: TRBJ2-7
D: .

DNA: TGCGCCAGCAGCCAAGATCCGTATTATAGCAATCAGCCCCAGCATTTT
CDR3: CASSQDPYYSNQPQHF
V: TRBV4-3
size: .
J: TRBJ1-5
D: .

DNA: TGCAGCGTTGCGCACAGGGATGATTCTGGCTACACCTTC
CDR3: CSVAHRDDSGYTF
V: TRBV29-1
size: once
J: TRBJ1-2
D: .

DNA: TGCAGTGCTGGTAGTCGGGGGGCGGCTGGAAACACCATATATTTT
CDR3: CSAGSRGAAGNTIYF
V: TRBV20-1
size: few
J: TRBJ1-3
D: .

DNA: TGTGCCACCAGCGCAAGGGCTGTAACTAATGAAAAACTGTTTTTT
CDR3: CATSARAVTNEKLFF
V: TRBV15
size: .
J: TRBJ1-4
D: .

DNA: TGTGCCAGCAGCCACACTCTCCCAGACTCCTACGAGCAGTACTTC
CDR3: CASSHTLPDSYEQYF
V: TRBV7-2
size: few
J: TRBJ2-7
D: .

DNA: TGTGCCTGGTCTTCAGATTTTAACTACAATGAGCAGTTCTTC
CDR3: CAWSSDFNYNEQFF
V: TRBV30
size: few
J: TRBJ2-1
D: .

DNA: TGTGCCAGCAGAAGACTAGCGGGGGGGCGCCATGAGCAGTTCTTC
CDR3: CASRRLAGGRHEQFF
V: TRBV7-9
size: .
J: TRBJ2-1
D: TRBD2

DNA: TGTGCCAGCAGCTTATTCGAGGGCACCGGGGAGCTGTTTTTT
CDR3: CASSLFEGTGELFF
V: TRBV7-8
size: .
J: TRBJ2-2
D: .

DNA: TGTGCCAGTAGTACGGGGAAATGGGCCTACGAGCAGTACTTC
CDR3: CASSTGKWAYEQYF
V: TRBV19
size: .
J: TRBJ2-7
D: .

DNA: TGTGCAAGCAGCTTAGATCGGCTAGACACCGGGGAGCTGTTTTTT
CDR3: CASSLDRLDTGELFF
V: TRBV11-2
size: .
J: TRBJ2-2
D: .

DNA: TGCAGCGTTGAGGTAGTGAGCACCGGGGAGCTGTTTTTT
CDR3: CSVEVVSTGELFF
V: TRBV29-1
size: few
J: TRBJ2-2
D: .

DNA: TGTGCCAGCAGCTTAACAGGGGGGGCAAGGACTGAAGCTTTCTTT
CDR3: CASSLTGGARTEAFF
V: TRBV7-3
size: .
J: TRBJ1-1
D: .

DNA: TGTGCCAGCGCATTAGGACTTTATAATGAAAAACTGTTTTTT
CDR3: CASALGLYNEKLFF
V: TRBV6-5
size: .
J: TRBJ1-4
D: .

DNA: TGTGCCAGCAGCTGGAGGAATGAGCAGTTCTTC
CDR3: CASSWRNEQFF
V: TRBV14
size: few
J: TRBJ2-1
D: .

DNA: TGTGCCAGCAGTGAGGAGGGCAAGAACACCGGGGAGCTGTTTTTT
CDR3: CASSEEGKNTGELFF
V: TRBV25-1
size: .
J: TRBJ2-2
D: .

DNA: TGTGCCAGCAACTTTGGGACTTCCAGCACAGATACGCAGTATTTT
CDR3: CASNFGTSSTDTQYF
V: TRBV6-2/TRBV6-3
size: .
J: TRBJ2-3
D: .

DNA: TGTGCCAGCAGCTTAGCGGCAGGGGCAAACTACGAGCAGTACTTC
CDR3: CASSLAAGANYEQYF
V: TRBV7-9
size: many
J: TRBJ2-7
D: .

DNA: TGTGCCAGCAGCCCCACGGGGGGGGCGCTCTGGAATGAGCAGTTCTTC
CDR3: CASSPTGGALWNEQFF
V: TRBV9
size: .
J: TRBJ2-1
D: TRBD2